This T cell receptor beta chain was sequenced during a study of Graves' ophthalmopathy and Graves' hyperthyroidism. Study results and caveats: Among expanded thyroid clonotypes above 0.001 frequency, most also occurred in blood.

On this clonotype itself: Its specificity is not known. A much larger clone differs by one base, so this may be a read error.

Fresh peripheral blood (about 10 ml) yielded the PBMCs. Germline lookup yields CDR1 KGHDR and CDR2 SFDVKD. CDR3 length: 16 amino acids. Amplified material comprised TCR beta CDR3 regions derived from RNA transcripts. First-round RT-PCR with HTBI primers preceded a second-round multiplex PCR. TCRdb used MiXCR to reprocess the multiplex PCR reads, holding one entry per CDR3 protein. The sample carries over 650,000 distinct CDR3 sequences, over 40% recorded once. The sequenced material came from peripheral blood. This sequence originates from an adult man with Graves' ophthalmopathy. The V call is TRBV24-1, the J call TRBJ2-7; no clear D gene. The CDR3 here is CAISDLAGASSYEQYF. CDR3 DNA sequence: TGTGCCATCAGTGATTTGGCAGGAGCGAGCTCCTACGAGCAGTACTTC.